The clone carrying this T cell receptor (beta chain) was found many times. Its matching antigen is unknown. Per the study methods: To classify distant metastasis in papillary thyroid cancer, a model was built from CDR3 differences across clinicopathological groups. TCRdb re-processed the PCR reads through MiXCR. The V and J calls and clone size come from TCRdb's table, not from the authors' own analysis. This sample carries 32,000 or so clones, 15% to 20% of them seen once, and the ten largest clones take roughly an eighth. The sample originates from a study of metastatic and nonmetastatic thyroid tumors. Findings of the study overall: Benign nodules reportedly had significantly lower TCR beta diversity than malignant thyroid tumors in blood and tumor.

CDR3 size: 15 residues. The germline gives CDR1 LNHNV, CDR2 YYDKDF (reference sequence). The V gene lost 1 base and the J gene lost 3 bases, with 12 bases spanning the gap. Every patient was untreated before thyroid surgery. This TCR was sampled from a male donor with papillary thyroid cancer or a benign thyroid nodule (not recorded which). Some clones in this sample may be carry-over from other donors' samples. V usage is TRBV15 and J usage is TRBJ1-1, with D tentatively TRBD1 (6 bases). Sequenced sample: blood. CDR3 loop: CATSRGWGPDTEAFF. The CDR3 DNA follows: TGTGCCACCAGCAGAGGTTGGGGGCCGGACACTGAAGCTTTCTTT.